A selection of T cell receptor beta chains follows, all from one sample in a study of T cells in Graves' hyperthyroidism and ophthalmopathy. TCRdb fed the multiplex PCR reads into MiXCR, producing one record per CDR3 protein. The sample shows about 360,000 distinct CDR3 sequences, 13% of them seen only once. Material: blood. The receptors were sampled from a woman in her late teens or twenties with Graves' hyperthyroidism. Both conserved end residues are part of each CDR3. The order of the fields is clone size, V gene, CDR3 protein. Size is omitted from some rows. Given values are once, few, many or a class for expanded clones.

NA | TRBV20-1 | CSARLASQLYEQYF
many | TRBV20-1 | CSARYESYEQYF
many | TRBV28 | CASSLYGTGNSGNTIYF
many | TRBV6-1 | CASSPPTRTGELFF
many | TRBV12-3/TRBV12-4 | CASTPGLGQNTEAFF
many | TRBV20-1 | CSASFTGEQFF
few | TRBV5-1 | CASSSGGTDPLEQYF
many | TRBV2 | CASSEIAGGRNEQFF
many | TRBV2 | CASRAGTETWNEQFF
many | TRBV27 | CASSLRGLETQYF
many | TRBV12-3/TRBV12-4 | CASTLELYQPQHF
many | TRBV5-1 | CASSLGGTYEQYF
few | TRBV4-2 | CASSVRRGRDSSEQFF
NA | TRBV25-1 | CASSEERAFF
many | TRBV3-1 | CASGSLGGNTIYF
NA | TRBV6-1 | CASRAGIWNTEAFF
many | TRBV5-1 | CASSMRQRDSPLHF
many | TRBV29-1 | CSVGGQGVYYTF
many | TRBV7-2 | CASSPGGGPLYEQYF
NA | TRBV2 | CASSESRTGTQETQYF
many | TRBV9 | CASSVVSGGRDEQFF
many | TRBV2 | CAGMRGTALTGELFF
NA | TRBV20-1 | CSARQDRSSNYGYTF
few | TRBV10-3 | CAIGRDTGELFF
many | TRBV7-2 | CASSLEYSSNQPQHF
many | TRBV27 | CASKGADNEKLFF
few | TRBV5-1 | CASSLGTAVSGNTIYF
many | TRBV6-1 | CASRLREGSSYEQYF
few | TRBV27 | CASQRAGGSGVNTEAFF
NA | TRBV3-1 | CASSQLPGLKGVENIQYF
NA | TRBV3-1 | CASSQSYYNSPLHF
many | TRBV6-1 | CASSMDRDSYEQYF
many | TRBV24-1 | CATSVGGLGNTGELFF
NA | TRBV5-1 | CASSLENWSSYEQYF
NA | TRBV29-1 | CSVESRAGANVLTF
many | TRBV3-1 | CASSQVFGQSEQYF
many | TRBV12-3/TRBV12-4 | CASSLGFGLLGANVLTF
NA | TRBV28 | CASHPRPTGGYTEAFF
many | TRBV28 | CASSLTQGESDTQYF
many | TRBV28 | CASSAGRRFGELFF
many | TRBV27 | CASSPAQGPRGKRSGYTF
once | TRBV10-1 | CASSDEGYPEAFF
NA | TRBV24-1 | CATSVGTGVTGELFF
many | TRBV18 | CASSLARQFETQYF
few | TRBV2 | CASRGSVYNSPLHF
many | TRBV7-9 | CASSPAGPGGTYEQYF
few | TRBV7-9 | CASSLGPFLEGGYTF
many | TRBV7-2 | CASSLRNRNYGYTF
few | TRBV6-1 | CASGPTGRSYNSPLHF
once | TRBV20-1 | CSAPGPWEETQYF
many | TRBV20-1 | CSARGPQGQETQYF